Sequencing of this T cell receptor (beta chain) was carried out in a study of T cells in Graves' hyperthyroidism and ophthalmopathy (dated by TCRdb to the late 2010s). Broadly, across the study: Peripheral blood was sampled at the time of initial diagnosis, prior to any treatment. In several Graves' hyperthyroidism patients, the study also compared T-cell repertoires from thyroid tissue with T-cell repertoires from blood. The approximately 98 discovery patients were randomly divided into training and test sets at a 7:3 ratio. Prospective prediction of ophthalmopathy was tested in an independent validation cohort of fewer than 20 hyperthyroidism patients and 15 to 17 patients who later progressed to ophthalmopathy. The paper describes TCR Vbeta CDR3 sequencing of 135 peripheral blood samples, made up of 40 to 45 ophthalmopathy patients, roughly 72 hyperthyroidism patients and about 17 progressor patients. Once sampling was done, hyperthyroidism patients were given methimazole at a starting dose of 30 mg daily, whereas ophthalmopathy patients were given high-dose intravenous methylprednisolone. TCR V-J signatures able to tell the groups apart were searched for in a discovery cohort of approximately 95 patients, of whom over 40 had Graves' ophthalmopathy and some 60 had stable Graves' hyperthyroidism. Study-wide conclusions, independent of this receptor: Blood samples also contained most of the expanded thyroid clonotypes (frequency above 0.001), which suggests that blood repertoires may reflect thyroid immune responses. In validation, the model predicted progression to ophthalmopathy with about 71% sensitivity and over 72% specificity, a median of roughly seven months before onset. Sample size was not statistically predetermined, and blinding of investigators to group allocation was not performed. A model built on a 13 V-J signature distinguished ophthalmopathy from stable hyperthyroidism, reaching around 87% sensitivity and 81% to 83% specificity in cross-validation and 80%/75% in testing.

Turning to this clonotype: Its antigen is currently not known. A read error may produce the germline difference seen at one junction end.

Counted from cysteine to phenylalanine, this CDR3 has 14 amino acids. Of the read, only the CDR3 DNA is kept; its 42 bases are in frame from base 1. From a lookup of the germline V gene (reference sequence), CDR1 and CDR2 are SEHNR and FQNEAQ. The TCR beta CDR3 regions were amplified from the RNA transcripts. The first round of RT-PCR for the TCR CDR3 was performed with the HTBI primer set and the Qiagen OneStep RT-PCR kit. A second multiplex PCR round built the libraries, followed by size selection and purification. Libraries were sequenced paired-end with 100 bp reads on an Illumina HiSeq2000. Per the source publication's procedure: SOAPnuke was used to process the raw data, with reads discarded if the reads contained adapters or uncalled bases, had a mean Phred below 15, or lacked an exact constant-primer or identifier match. COPE v1.2.5 was used to merge high-quality paired reads, and clonotypes were defined as unique nucleotide sequences. MiTCR v1.1 was used to align the clonotypes against IMGT TRBV, TRBD and TRBJ reference segments. Analysis was restricted to V-J combinations with a frequency above 0.0001, which covered roughly 99% of repertoires. The TCS score was defined as the ratio of F50 (clonal expansion) to E x V (chaos), calculated using BLOSUM62-based TCRdist between CDR3 peptides within each V-J. Welch's t-statistics and random forest reduced approximately 520 V-J features to about 12, which were used in a naive Bayes classifier (R e1071). The public reads were run again by TCRdb, first through fastp at Q25 and then through MiXCR, and only productive beta chains were kept. Every CDR3 protein is listed once, alongside the most common genes and DNA of its rows. TCRdb, rather than the study authors, made the V and J calls. This sample gives roughly 740,000 distinct CDR3 sequences in total; roughly 15% of them show up just once. Around 8% of the sample lies in the top ten.

A patient counted as having stable Graves' hyperthyroidism if no progression to ophthalmopathy occurred over 18 months of follow-up. Hyperthyroidism patients were newly diagnosed, had a disease duration of under 2 months, and were aged 18 to 65 years. Any patient with an uncontrolled infection, another autoimmune disease, pregnancy or lactation was excluded. Clinical symptoms, serum thyroxine and TRAb, thyroid ultrasound, and orbital computed tomography formed the basis for the diagnoses. Ficoll-Paque density gradient centrifugation was used to isolate PBMCs from about 10 ml of fresh peripheral blood. Trizol reagent was used to extract total RNA, and RNA quality was then checked on an Agilent 2100 Bioanalyzer.

This receptor was identified in a man aged 18 to 30 with Graves' hyperthyroidism. The sequenced sample consisted of blood. The sequence is built from TRBV7-9 and TRBJ2-5, with 7 central nucleotides matching TRBD1. Here is the DNA: TGTGCCAGCAGCGAGAAGGGGGCCCAAGAGACCCAGGACTTC. Translated, it reads CASSEKGAQETQDF.